Presented here are 30 T cell receptor beta chains from one specimen sequenced in a study of blood T cells in healthy people across ages. Alongside a J-beta primer mix, a sample-barcoded 5' primer served in a second PCR lasting about 6 to 12 cycles. Via MiXCR, TCRdb re-called the 5' RACE reads, giving one row per CDR3 protein. The sample shows 600,000 to 800,000 distinct CDR3 sequences, roughly half of them seen only once. Material: blood. These receptor sequences come from a woman aged 80 or over in good health.

V is TRBV5-1 and J is TRBJ2-3, with D tentatively TRBD1 (5 bases). The CDR3 is 13 amino acids. Germline CDR1 SGHRS, CDR2 YFSETQ. Trimming removed 1 base at V and 5 bases at J, with 8 bases between. The CDR3 DNA is TGCGCCAGCAGCTTGCTGCAGGGAGATACGCAGTATTTT. Translated, it gives CASSLLQGDTQYF.

A remark on this clonotype: Compared with germline, one end of the junction differs, possibly owing to a read error. The chain combines TRBV20-1 with TRBJ2-1; D perhaps matches TRBD2 (6 bases). The end of the DNA aligns better with TRBJ2-7, so the J call may be wrong. This CDR3 is 15 amino acids long. Germline CDR1 and CDR2: DFQATT and SNEGSKA (reference sequence). The CDR3 sequence: CSARWRVSSYNEQYF. CDR3 bases: TGCAGCGCTAGATGGAGGGTAAGCTCCTACAATGAGCAGTACTTC.

This clonotype appeared a single time. With a much larger clone just one base away, this may be a read error. This chain joins TRBV7-9 and TRBJ2-1; either TRBD1 or TRBD2 may supply D (5 bases each). Germline CDR1 SEHNR, CDR2 FQNEAQ (reference sequence). V was cut by 0 bases and J by 8 bases, with 14 bases left in between. The length of the CDR3 is 15 residues. CDR3 region: CASSLAGAYGDEQFF. In DNA form, the CDR3 reads TGTGCCAGCAGCTTAGCCGGGGCATATGGCGATGAGCAGTTCTTC.

The chain combines TRBV20-1 with TRBJ2-1, with 7 bases lining up with TRBD1. With V trimmed by 3 bases and J by 0 bases, 8 bases remained unmatched. The CDR3 covers 16 residues. Germline values: CDR1 DFQATT, CDR2 SNEGSKA (reference sequence). DNA for the CDR3: TGCAGTGCTAGGGGGCCGGGACAGAGCTCCTACAATGAGCAGTTCTTC. Protein product: CSARGPGQSSYNEQFF.

At least ten counts were recorded for this clonotype. The chain uses TRBV18 and TRBJ2-1, with D uncertain. This CDR3 comprises 12 residues. CDR1 KGHSH and CDR2 LQKENI come from the germline V gene. Trimming took off 2 bases at V and 7 bases at J, with 6 bases between the two ends. Here the CDR3 reads CASSPDLNEQFF. Written as DNA, the CDR3 is TGTGCCAGCTCACCAGACTTAAATGAGCAGTTCTTC.

The count of this clonotype is one. A single base separates this from a much larger clone, so it may be a read error. The chain joins TRBV2 to TRBJ2-1; D perhaps matches TRBD1 (6 bases). The CDR3 extends over 13 amino acids. In germline, CDR1 is SNHLY, CDR2 FYNNEI. V was shortened by 5 bases and J by 6 bases, with 11 bases between the two germline ends. In nucleotides, the CDR3 is TGTGCCAGCAGTAAGGACAGTAGCAATGAGCAGTTCTTC. Protein product: CASSKDSSNEQFF.

The rearrangement joins TRBV7-9 to TRBJ2-1; D is perhaps TRBD1 or TRBD2 (5 bases each). From germline, CDR1 is SEHNR and CDR2 FQNEAQ (reference sequence). Trimming pared 7 bases from V and 0 bases from J, leaving 16 bases between. CDR3 length: 16 residues. CDR3 sequence reads: CASTQTWGSSYNEQFF. The CDR3, as DNA: TGTGCCAGCACCCAAACCTGGGGGAGCTCCTACAATGAGCAGTTCTTC.

Remarks on this clonotype: This may stem from a read error, because a much larger clone lies one nucleotide away. The chain joins TRBV6-2 or TRBV6-3 to TRBJ2-1, with D maybe TRBD2 (6 bases). V lost 5 bases, J lost 10 bases, and 18 bases lay in between. Per the germline V gene, CDR1 is MNHEY and CDR2 is SVGEGT. The CDR3 is 14 residues long. Here the CDR3 DNA reads TGTGCCAGCAGTCCCGGCTACCTTCGGGGGGAGCAGTTCTTC. Its translation is CASSPGYLRGEQFF.

This clonotype was seen at least ten times. The chain is built from TRBV3-1 and TRBJ2-1; TRBD2 aligns across 8 bases. This CDR3 contains 17 residues. Per germline, CDR1 LGHDT and CDR2 YNNKEL (reference sequence). Germline trimming cut 4 bases from V and 8 bases from J; bases unmatched to any gene: 16. Here the CDR3 DNA reads TGTGCCAGCAGCCCCCGCACTACTAGCGGAGGCCTCGATGAGCAGTTCTTC. It codes for CASSPRTTSGGLDEQFF.

Notes on this clonotype: A much more abundant neighbour one base away suggests this may be a read error. V gene TRBV30 combines with J gene TRBJ2-7; D possibly matches TRBD1 or TRBD2 (5 bases each). Germline-derived CDR1 and CDR2 are GTSNPN and SVGIG (reference sequence). The CDR3 length is 15 residues. The chain's CDR3 is CVWSNPGDGLRAQYF. The CDR3, as DNA: TGTGTCTGGAGTAATCCTGGGGACGGATTGCGAGCGCAGTACTTC.

J is TRBJ1-1 and V is TRBV9, with D unclear. CDR1 and CDR2 (germline): SGDLS, YYNGEE. V lost 0 bases to trimming and J lost 8 bases, with 11 bases between them. The CDR3 length is 13 residues. The CDR3 DNA sequence: TGTGCCAGCAGCGTAGGACGGGCAGCCGAAGCTTTCTTT. The encoded protein is CASSVGRAAEAFF.

This clonotype was recorded many times. V is TRBV20-1 and J is TRBJ2-5; D ambiguous. Trimming took 0 bases from V and 1 from J, leaving 9 bases between them. Germline assignment: CDR1 DFQATT and CDR2 SNEGSKA (reference sequence). This CDR3 has 14 amino acids. CDR3 bases: TGCAGTGCTAGAGATGTCCGGACCCAAGAGACCCAGTACTTC. It specifies CSARDVRTQETQYF.

The CDR3 reads CASSTAHRANSPLHF. CDR3 nucleotide sequence: TGTGCCAGCAGTACCGCACATCGAGCTAATTCACCCCTCCACTTT. The chain has TRBV6-5 and TRBJ1-6; D gene ambiguous. Germline V CDR1 and CDR2: MNHEY, SVGAGI. CDR3 size: 15 residues. Trimming left V 5 bases short and J 6 bases short, with 14 bases between.

The table lists this clonotype with a count of one. It may be a read error: a sequence one base away is much more abundant. This chain joins TRBV6-5 and TRBJ2-5, with a weak D call TRBD1 (5 bases). The CDR3 contains 12 residues. Germline CDR1 MNHEY, CDR2 SVGAGI. The CDR3 reads CAISYDSRKQYF. For the CDR3, the DNA is TGTGCCATCAGTTACGACAGTCGGAAGCAGTACTTC.

The chain combines TRBV29-1 with TRBJ1-3, with D possibly being TRBD1 (6 bases). In germline, CDR1 is SQVTM, CDR2 ANQGSEA. This CDR3 spans 14 amino acids. The V and J ends lost 4 bases and 0 bases respectively, with 10 bases between them. CDR3 in amino acids: CSVVGQSSGNTIYF. The DNA for the CDR3 is TGCAGCGTTGTAGGACAGAGCTCTGGAAACACCATATATTTT.

This clonotype appeared many times. The chain links TRBV12-3 or TRBV12-4 to TRBJ2-5, with TRBD1 matching 8 bases. V lost 3 bases to trimming and J lost 4 bases; unmatched junction nucleotides: 7. This CDR3 contains 15 residues. The CDR3 nucleotides are TGTGCCAGCAGTTTTCGACAGGGGAAGGGAGAGACCCAGTACTTC. It is translated as CASSFRQGKGETQYF.

This clonotype has only one observation. This clone may be a read error of a much larger clone one base away. The chain uses TRBV3-1 and TRBJ2-5; 7 bases fit TRBD2. The germline V gene has CDR1 LGHDT and CDR2 YNNKEL (reference sequence). CDR3 length: 16 residues. J gave up 11 bases and V 0 bases, and 15 bases lay outside the gene matches. This chain's CDR3 is CASSQDRTSLYNEQYF. In nucleotides, the CDR3 is TGTGCCAGCAGCCAAGATAGGACTAGTTTGTACAATGAGCAGTACTTC.

On this clonotype: This may be a read error, as it is one base from a much larger clone. This sequence joins TRBV5-5 and TRBJ2-5; the D is unclear. Germline V lookup: CDR1 SGHKS, CDR2 YYEKEE (reference sequence). V lost 4 bases and J 11 bases, leaving 24 bases between the germline ends. The CDR3 is 15 amino acids. The DNA for the CDR3 is TGTGCCAGCAGCCCGACGTTAAAGGCCTACAATGAGCAGTACTTC. Amino acids: CASSPTLKAYNEQYF.

This clonotype was detected a few times. This may be a read error: a much more frequent sequence differs by one nucleotide. The chain couples TRBV7-2 to TRBJ2-1; D is undetermined. The CDR3 has 11 amino acids. Germline CDR1 is SGHTA and CDR2 is FQGNSA. The CDR3 sequence: CASSPMNERFF. The CDR3 region has the DNA TGTGCCAGCAGCCCGATGAATGAGCGGTTCTTC.

V and J are TRBV14 and TRBJ2-3; TRBD2 matches at 8 bases. Unmatched junction bases numbered 9, after V lost 1 base and J lost 3 bases. Germline loops: CDR1 SGHDN, CDR2 FVKESK. This CDR3 has 17 residues. CDR3 sequence (DNA): TGTGCCAGCAGCCAAGCCCCAACGGGGGGGCGAACAGATACGCAGTATTTT. Its protein is CASSQAPTGGRTDTQYF.

The chain links TRBV6-2 or TRBV6-3 to TRBJ1-5; 8 bases align to TRBD1. In germline, CDR1 is MNHEY, CDR2 SVGEGT. This CDR3 region has 15 residues. Germline trimming cut 5 bases from V and 7 bases from J; bases unmatched to any gene: 10. The CDR3 protein is CASSPGQGIAQPQHF. DNA for the CDR3: TGTGCCAGCAGTCCCGGACAGGGTATCGCGCAGCCCCAGCATTTT.

Comments on this clonotype: This may stem from a read error, because a much larger clone lies one nucleotide away. The chain recombines TRBV5-1 with TRBJ2-1, with D maybe TRBD1 (5 bases). The V gene lost 3 bases and the J gene lost 5 bases, with 9 bases spanning the gap. The CDR3 runs 13 residues. Germline CDR1 is SGHRS and CDR2 is YFSETQ. The CDR3 coding sequence is TGCGCCAGCAGCTGTCAGGGAAACAATGAGCAGTTCTTC. The encoded protein is CASSCQGNNEQFF.

The chain employs TRBV30 and TRBJ1-2, with D unclear. V was cut by 1 base and J by 7 bases, with 16 bases left in between. The V gene's germline CDR1 is GTSNPN and CDR2 SVGIG (reference sequence). The CDR3 sequence is 14 residues long. The CDR3 loop is CAWSAPGFPRGYTF. CDR3 sequence (DNA): TGTGCCTGGAGTGCCCCCGGGTTTCCTCGTGGCTACACCTTC.

The chain has TRBV12-3 or TRBV12-4 and TRBJ2-7, with 9 bases that match TRBD1. The DNA end is more similar to TRBJ2-5, so the J call may be wrong. This CDR3 is 14 amino acids long. The CDR3 is CASRSSDRGKTQYF. As DNA, the CDR3 is TGTGCCAGCAGATCGTCGGACAGGGGAAAGACCCAGTACTTC.

This clonotype has at least ten counts. J is TRBJ2-1 and V is TRBV5-8, with TRBD2 matching 7 bases. V lost 6 bases to trimming and J lost 3 bases; unmatched junction nucleotides: 12. The CDR3 spans 16 residues. Germline-derived CDR1 and CDR2 are SGHTS and YDEGEE. For the CDR3, the DNA is TGTGCCAGCAACCCCGGTGGGCGGGAGCGCTACAATGAGCAGTTCTTC. This encodes CASNPGGRERYNEQFF. Variable domain in full (rest from reference TRBV5-8 and TRBJ2-1): EAGVTQSPTHLIKTRGQQATLRCSPISGHTSVYWYQQALGLGLQFLLWYDEGEERNRGNFPPRFSGRQFPNYSSELNVNALELEDSALYLCASNPGGRERYNEQFFGPGTRLTVL.

Comment on this clonotype: A much larger clonotype is one base distant, so this may be a read error. This chain joins TRBV28 and TRBJ1-2; D ambiguous. The CDR3 sequence is 14 residues long. CDR1 MDHEN and CDR2 SYDVKM come from the germline V gene. CDR3: CACSLQTLVNGYTF. As DNA, the CDR3 is TGTGCCTGCAGTCTCCAAACTCTTGTAAATGGCTACACCTTC.

The sample holds a few counts of this clonotype. The chain uses TRBV3-1 and TRBJ2-4; 9 bases align to TRBD1. The germline V gene has CDR1 LGHDT and CDR2 YNNKEL (reference sequence). CDR3 length: 15 residues. The ends lost 4 bases at V and 8 bases at J; junction bases unmatched: 9. The CDR3 sequence is CASSPAGTGWDIQYF. As DNA, the CDR3 is TGTGCCAGCAGCCCAGCCGGGACAGGGTGGGACATTCAGTACTTC.

This clonotype has more than one count but fewer than ten. The V gene is TRBV5-1, the J gene TRBJ1-4; D remains unclear. The germline V and J ends were trimmed by 1 base and 8 bases, with 12 bases remaining between them. The CDR3 runs to 14 residues. The germline CDR1 and CDR2 sequences are SGHRS and YFSETQ. CDR3 coding DNA: TGCGCCAGCAGCTTGTTAGGAGGAGAGGAAAAACTGTTTTTT. Translated: CASSLLGGEEKLFF.

The chain recombines TRBV7-2 with TRBJ2-7, with 9 bases that match TRBD2. Germline CDR1 reads SGHTA; CDR2 reads FQGNSA. Unmatched junction bases numbered 8, after V lost 7 bases and J lost 1 base. The CDR3 loop spans 15 amino acids. The CDR3 sequence: CASNFSGSLSYEQYF. For the CDR3, the DNA is TGTGCCAGCAACTTTAGCGGGAGTTTGTCCTACGAGCAGTACTTC.

CDR3 sequence: CASSISTGGYGYTF. The CDR3, as DNA: TGTGCCAGCAGTATCTCAACAGGGGGGTATGGCTACACCTTC. The chain uses TRBV12-3 or TRBV12-4 and TRBJ1-2; 8 bases are a match to TRBD1. The CDR3 spans 14 residues. V lost 5 bases and J lost 5; bases outside the gene matches: 7.